What follows describes a single T cell receptor beta chain. Its antigen remains unknown. TCRdb itself ran the RT-PCR reads through MiXCR, one entry per CDR3 protein. The data show 610,000 or so distinct CDR3 sequences, roughly 15% seen once. This specimen comes from a study of response to subunit inactivated influenza vaccine. The study's findings and limits: Each seasonal influenza vaccination, the authors suggested, recruits few new T cells.

The CDR3 runs 17 residues. V lost 4 bases to trimming and J lost 4 bases; unmatched junction nucleotides: 10. CDR1 LGHDT and CDR2 YNNKEL come from the germline V gene (reference sequence). The V and J genes are TRBV3-1 and TRBJ2-2; 9 bases align to TRBD2. The TCR comes from a man over 45 who received an inactivated influenza vaccine. This specimen consisted of PBMCs from blood, obtained about 13 days after vaccination. The CDR3 region is CASSLRGGGGPTGELFF. CDR3 DNA sequence: TGTGCCAGCAGCCTCCGAGGCGGGGGGGGCCCCACCGGGGAGCTGTTTTTT.